The TCR beta chain described here comes from a study of shared T cell receptors in the human thymus. In this sample, this clone turned up a few times. Germline is not matched at one junction end, which may reflect a read error. There are 15 residues in the CDR3. Looked up from germline, CDR1 is LGHNA and CDR2 is YSLEER. This table comes from immunoSEQ multiplex PCR, and its TCRdb copy is limited to in-frame clones, with some not included. The data hold 650,000 to 950,000 clones, with approximately 83% observed a single time. A further study also used this sample, focusing on human thymus T cells. From that paper: Thymic tissue was derived from resections collected during corrective heart surgery. Apparent skewing of V and J gene usage characterized both thymic and blood repertoires. The related literature has documented a marked overlap of thymic repertoires among unrelated individuals.

The source material was thymocytes. The J gene is TRBJ1-5, the V gene TRBV4-3, with no clear D. The clonotype comes from a girl under two years old with a congenital heart defect. As DNA, the CDR3 is TGCGCCAGCAGCCAAGGTCACAGTCCGAATCGGCCCCAGCATTTT. Translating gives CASSQGHSPNRPQHF.